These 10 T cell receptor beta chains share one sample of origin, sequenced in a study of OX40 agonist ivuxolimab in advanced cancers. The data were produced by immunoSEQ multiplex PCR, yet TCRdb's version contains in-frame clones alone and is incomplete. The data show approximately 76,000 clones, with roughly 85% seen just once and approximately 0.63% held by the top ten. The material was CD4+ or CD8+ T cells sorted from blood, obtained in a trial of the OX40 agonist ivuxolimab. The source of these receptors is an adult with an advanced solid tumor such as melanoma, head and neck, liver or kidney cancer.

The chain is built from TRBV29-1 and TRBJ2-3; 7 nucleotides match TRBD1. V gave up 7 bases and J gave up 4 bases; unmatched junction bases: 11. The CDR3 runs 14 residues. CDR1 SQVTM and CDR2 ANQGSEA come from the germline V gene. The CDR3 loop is CSAIRQGAPDTQYF. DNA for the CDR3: TGCAGCGCCATACGACAGGGTGCCCCAGATACGCAGTATTTT.

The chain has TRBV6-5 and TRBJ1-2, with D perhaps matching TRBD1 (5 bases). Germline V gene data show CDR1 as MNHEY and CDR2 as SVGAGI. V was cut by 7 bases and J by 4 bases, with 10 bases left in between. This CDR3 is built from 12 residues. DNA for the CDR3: TGTGCCAGCAACCGGGACGGCTATGGCTACACCTTC. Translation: CASNRDGYGYTF.

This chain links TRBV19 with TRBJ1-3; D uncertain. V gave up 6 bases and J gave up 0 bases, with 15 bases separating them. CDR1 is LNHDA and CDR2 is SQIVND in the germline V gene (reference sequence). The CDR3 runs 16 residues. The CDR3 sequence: CASRASDVTSGNTIYF. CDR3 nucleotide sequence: TGTGCCAGTAGAGCCTCCGACGTAACCTCTGGAAACACCATATATTTT.

In nucleotides, the CDR3 is TGTGCCAGCAGCACCCACAAGAACACTGAAGCTTTCTTT. This encodes CASSTHKNTEAFF. This chain joins TRBV7-8 and TRBJ1-1; D is unclear. The CDR3 is made up of 13 amino acids. Trimming removed 5 bases from V and 1 base from J, with 8 bases in between. Germline V gives CDR1 SGHVS, CDR2 FQNEAQ. The full variable domain, its missing parts supplied by reference TRBV7-8 and TRBJ1-1, is GAGVSQSPRYKVAKRGQDVALRCDPISGHVSLFWYQQALGQGPEFLTYFQNEAQLDKSGLPSDRFFAERPEGSVSTLKIQRTQQEDSAVYLCASSTHKNTEAFFGQGTRLTVV.

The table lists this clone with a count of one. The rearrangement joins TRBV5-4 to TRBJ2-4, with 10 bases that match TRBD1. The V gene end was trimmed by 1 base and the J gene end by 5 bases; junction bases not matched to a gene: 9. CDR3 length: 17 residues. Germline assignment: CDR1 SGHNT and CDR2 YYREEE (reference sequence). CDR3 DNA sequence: TGTGCCAGCAGCTTGTCGGGGGTGGGACAGGGGCAAAACATTCAGTACTTC. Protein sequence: CASSLSGVGQGQNIQYF.

The CDR3 region has the DNA TGTGCCTGGAGTCGTCGGGCAGTCCAAGAGACCCAGTACTTC. This sequence encodes CAWSRRAVQETQYF. V and J are TRBV30 and TRBJ2-5, with unresolved D. The V and J ends lost 2 bases and 1 base respectively, with 11 bases between them. CDR1 and CDR2 from the germline V gene are GTSNPN and SVGIG (reference sequence). The CDR3 spans 14 residues.

Here the CDR3 reads CASSPGTSGGLDSYNEQFF. In nucleotides, the CDR3 is TGTGCCAGCAGCCCCGGGACTAGCGGGGGGCTCGACTCCTACAATGAGCAGTTCTTC. The chain recombines TRBV11-2 with TRBJ2-1; TRBD2 aligns across 15 bases. The CDR3 has 19 residues. Unmatched junction bases numbered 8, after V lost 5 bases and J lost 0 bases. CDR1 is SGHAT and CDR2 is FQNNGV in the germline V gene.

The CDR3 is CASSSDRGNTEAFF. The DNA for the CDR3 is TGTGCCAGCAGTTCCGACAGGGGGAACACTGAAGCTTTCTTT. The genes are TRBV6-5 and TRBJ1-1; 8 nucleotides agree with TRBD1. There are 14 residues in the CDR3. From germline, CDR1 is MNHEY and CDR2 SVGAGI. After removal of 4 bases from V and 1 base from J, the junction contained 2 bases not matched to a gene.

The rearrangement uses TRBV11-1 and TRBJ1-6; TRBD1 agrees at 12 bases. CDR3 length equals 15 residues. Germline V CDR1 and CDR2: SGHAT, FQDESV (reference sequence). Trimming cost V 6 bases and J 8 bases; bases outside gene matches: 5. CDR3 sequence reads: CASRSGTGGYSPLHF. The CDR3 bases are TGTGCCAGCAGGTCCGGGACAGGGGGCTATTCACCCCTCCACTTT.

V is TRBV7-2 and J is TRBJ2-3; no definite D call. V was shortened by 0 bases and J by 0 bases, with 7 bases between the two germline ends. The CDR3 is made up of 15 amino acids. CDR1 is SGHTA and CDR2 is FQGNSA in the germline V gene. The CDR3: CASSLALHSTDTQYF. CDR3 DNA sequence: TGTGCCAGCAGCTTAGCTTTGCATAGCACAGATACGCAGTATTTT.